These T cell receptor beta chains were read from a single sample in a study of OX40 agonist ivuxolimab in advanced cancers. The table came from immunoSEQ multiplex PCR; TCRdb's copy has only in-frame clones and leaves some out. The profile covers tens of thousands of clones, with 82% appearing a single time and approximately 5% taken by the ten largest. The sequenced sample was CD4+ or CD8+ T cells sorted from blood, obtained in a trial of the OX40 agonist ivuxolimab. The origin of the receptors is an adult with an advanced solid tumor such as melanoma, head and neck, liver or kidney cancer. The CDR3 runs from the conserved cysteine through the conserved F or W. A D gene is named only where the DNA matches it firmly. Size tells how often a clone was seen (once, few, many) or the class of an expanded clone, and some rows leave it out.

TRBV6-1	TRBJ1-2	NA	TRBD1	TGTGCCAGCGTCCCTCAGGGGGCGTACTATGGCTACACCTTC	CASVPQGAYYGYTF
TRBV27	TRBJ1-1	NA	NA	TGTGCCAGCAGTTTATTATCGGGGAACACTGAAGCTTTCTTT	CASSLLSGNTEAFF
TRBV7-3	TRBJ2-1	NA	NA	TGTGCCAGCAGCTCACCGTCGGGGGTGCAGTTCTTC	CASSSPSGVQFF
TRBV6-5	TRBJ1-2	NA	NA	TGTGCCAGCAGTTACCTCAGCGAGTATGGCTACACCTTC	CASSYLSEYGYTF
TRBV7-2	TRBJ2-7	NA	TRBD2	TGTGCCAGCAGCTTACTAGCGGGGGGTTTCTACGAGCAGTACTTC	CASSLLAGGFYEQYF
TRBV7-9	TRBJ2-1	medium-sized	NA	TGTGCCAGCAGCCACAGCCGGAGCTCCTACAATGAGCAGTTCTTC	CASSHSRSSYNEQFF
TRBV9	TRBJ1-6	NA	NA	TGTGCCAGCAGCCGAGTAGGGGAGGGGGTTAATTCACCCCTCCACTTT	CASSRVGEGVNSPLHF
TRBV11-1	TRBJ1-1	few	NA	TGTGCCAGCAGCTTACAGGGACGGACTGAAGCTTTCTTT	CASSLQGRTEAFF
TRBV7-9	TRBJ2-3	few	TRBD1	TGTGCCAGCAGCTTCCTGACAGGGGAGAGCACAGATACGCAGTATTTT	CASSFLTGESTDTQYF
TRBV7-8	TRBJ2-3	few	TRBD1	TGTGCCAGCAGCCTCTCCGGGACAGGGGCAGATACGCAGTATTTT	CASSLSGTGADTQYF
TRBV7-3	TRBJ2-7	NA	NA	TGTGCCAGCAGCCCCCTGATGGGGGGCGAGCAGTACTTC	CASSPLMGGEQYF
TRBV4-2	TRBJ1-2	few	TRBD1	TGTGCCAGCAGCCAGGATGGGGGACAGGTCATGACTCGGGGTGGCTACACCTTC	CASSQDGGQVMTRGGYTF
TRBV6-5	TRBJ1-1	NA	NA	TGTGCCAGCAGTTACCTCTTGAACACTGAAGCTTTCTTT	CASSYLLNTEAFF
TRBV25-1	TRBJ2-3	NA	TRBD2	TGTGCCAGCAGAACTAGCGGGACAGATACGCAGTATTTT	CASRTSGTDTQYF
TRBV7-9	TRBJ1-2	NA	TRBD1	TGTGCCAGCAGCGGAACAGGGGGATACGGCTACACCTTC	CASSGTGGYGYTF
TRBV29-1	TRBJ1-1	NA	NA	TGCAGCGTTGTTGGGGGTTTTACTGAAGCTTTCTTT	CSVVGGFTEAFF
TRBV11-2	TRBJ2-3	once	NA	TGTGCCAGCAGCTTTAGGGGCACAGATACGCAGTATTTT	CASSFRGTDTQYF
TRBV2	TRBJ2-5	NA	NA	TGTGCCAGCAGTGAGTTGACAGAGACCCAGTACTTC	CASSELTETQYF
TRBV29-1	TRBJ1-5	NA	NA	TGCAGCGTTGCTGAGGGTTCGGGCGTTGGCAATCAGCCCCAGCATTTT	CSVAEGSGVGNQPQHF
TRBV5-1	TRBJ2-1	NA	NA	TGCGCCAGCAGCTTGGATTTTGGTAGTTCCTACAATGAGCAGTTCTTC	CASSLDFGSSYNEQFF
TRBV5-1	TRBJ2-1	few	NA	TGCGCCAGCAGCTTGATGGGTCCGGAATTCAATGAGCAGTTCTTC	CASSLMGPEFNEQFF
TRBV6-5	TRBJ2-3	NA	NA	TGTGCCAGCAGAGGACTTAGCACAGATACGCAGTATTTT	CASRGLSTDTQYF
TRBV6-4	TRBJ2-1	NA	NA	TGTGCCAGCAGTGGCGTGACAGGGAGGAATGAGCAGTTCTTC	CASSGVTGRNEQFF
TRBV18	TRBJ1-1	once	NA	TGTGCCAGCTCACCCCCTTCGGCAGGTCGAAATGAAGCTTTCTTT	CASSPPSAGRNEAFF
TRBV27	TRBJ2-2	NA	TRBD1	TGTGCCAGCAGTGTGACAGGGACCCGGGAGCTGTTTTTT	CASSVTGTRELFF
TRBV5-6	TRBJ1-1	NA	TRBD1	TGTGCCAGCAGCTTGGGACAGGGGGAGGTCTGGACTGAAGCTTTCTTT	CASSLGQGEVWTEAFF
TRBV19	TRBJ1-1	NA	TRBD1	TGTGCCAGTAGTATAGGGGGACAGATGAACACTGAAGCTTTCTTT	CASSIGGQMNTEAFF
TRBV5-1	TRBJ1-2	few	NA	TGCGCCAGCAGCGATAACGCTGGCGGAGGCTACACCTTC	CASSDNAGGGYTF
TRBV19	TRBJ2-7	NA	TRBD2	TGTGCCAGTAGTATAGCGGGAGGGCATGGCGAGCAGTACTTC	CASSIAGGHGEQYF
TRBV11-1	TRBJ2-4	NA	NA	TGTGCCAGCAGCTTAACGGCAGGAATAAACATTCAGTACTTC	CASSLTAGINIQYF
TRBV29-1	TRBJ2-3	NA	NA	TGCAGCGTTTTTTTCTTACAGGGTGTAGGCACAGATACGCAGTATTTT	CSVFFLQGVGTDTQYF
TRBV2	TRBJ1-2	few	NA	TGTGCCAGCACGGTTCAGGGGTATGGCTACACCTTC	CASTVQGYGYTF
TRBV5-4	TRBJ1-5	once	NA	TGTGCCAGCAGCTTGGCATCTTCACGGGAGCCCCAGCATTTT	CASSLASSREPQHF
TRBV13	TRBJ1-1	NA	NA	TGTGCCAGCAAAGATTTGAACACTGAAGCTTTCTTT	CASKDLNTEAFF
TRBV9	TRBJ2-6	NA	NA	TGTGCCAGCAGCATCCGGGACTCTGGGGCCAACGTCCTGACTTTC	CASSIRDSGANVLTF
TRBV5-1	TRBJ1-6	few	NA	TGCGCCAGCAGCACTCAGGGGAGCGCCTATAATTCACCCCTCCACTTT	CASSTQGSAYNSPLHF
TRBV10-3	TRBJ1-1	few	NA	TGTGCCATCAGGAAGGGCATGAACACTGAAGCTTTCTTT	CAIRKGMNTEAFF
TRBV5-6	TRBJ2-6	few	NA	TGTGCCAGCAGCTTAAGTCCCTCTGGGGCCAACGTCCTGACTTTC	CASSLSPSGANVLTF
TRBV7-2	TRBJ1-4	NA	TRBD1	TGTGCCAGCAGCTCTCGAGGACAGGGAACAAAACTGTTTTTT	CASSSRGQGTKLFF